This T cell receptor (beta chain) was sequenced for a study of blood T cells in healthy people across ages. This clonotype was detected only a few times. Its antigen remains unknown. The length of the CDR3 is 15 residues. Findings and caveats of the study: Using unsorted PBMCs precluded a conclusive naive versus antigen-experienced comparison. Compared with aged donors, long-lived donors showed fewer expanded clones, suggesting selection.

Through a sample-barcoded 5' primer and a J-beta primer mix, a second PCR was run for roughly 6 to 12 cycles. A 12-random-nucleotide template-switch adaptor tagged each cDNA molecule. TCRdb fed the 5' RACE reads into MiXCR, producing one record per CDR3 protein. The sample lists about 1,400,000 distinct CDR3 sequences; 35% to 45% were seen once. The source material was blood. J is TRBJ2-7 and V is TRBV12-3 or TRBV12-4, with 10 positions matching TRBD2. Matching the DNA end better, TRBJ2-5 makes the J call doubtful. The TCR comes from a woman between 18 and 29 years old in good health. The CDR3 bases are TGTGCCAGCCGCGCTCGGACTAGCGGTCAAGAGACCCAGTACTTC. It translates to CASRARTSGQETQYF.